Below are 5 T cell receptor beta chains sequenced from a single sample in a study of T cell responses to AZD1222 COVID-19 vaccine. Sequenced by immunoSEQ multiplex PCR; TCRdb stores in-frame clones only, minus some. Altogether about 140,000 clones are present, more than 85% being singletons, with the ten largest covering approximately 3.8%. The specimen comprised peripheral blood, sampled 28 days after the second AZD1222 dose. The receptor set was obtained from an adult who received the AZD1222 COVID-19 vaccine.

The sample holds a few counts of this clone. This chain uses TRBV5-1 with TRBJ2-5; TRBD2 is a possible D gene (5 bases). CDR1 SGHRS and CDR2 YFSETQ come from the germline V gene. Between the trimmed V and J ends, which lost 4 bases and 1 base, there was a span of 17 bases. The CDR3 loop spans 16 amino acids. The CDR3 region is CASSPRVARSQETQYF. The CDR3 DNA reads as TGCGCCAGCAGCCCGAGGGTAGCTAGGTCCCAAGAGACCCAGTACTTC.

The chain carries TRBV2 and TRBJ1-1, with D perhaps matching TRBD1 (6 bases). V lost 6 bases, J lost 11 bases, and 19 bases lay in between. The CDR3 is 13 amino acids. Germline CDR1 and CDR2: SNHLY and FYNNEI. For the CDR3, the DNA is TGTGCCAGCAGCTACAGGGTGGGTGTGCCGGCTTTCTTT. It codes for CASSYRVGVPAFF.

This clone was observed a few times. The CDR3 loop reads CASTSGYEQYF. The CDR3, as DNA: TGTGCCAGCACTAGCGGGTACGAGCAGTACTTC. The rearrangement uses TRBV28 and TRBJ2-7; 8 bases match TRBD2. V was pared by 7 bases and J by 4 bases, with 0 bases of the junction left unmatched. Germline values: CDR1 MDHEN, CDR2 SYDVKM. The CDR3 is 11 amino acids.

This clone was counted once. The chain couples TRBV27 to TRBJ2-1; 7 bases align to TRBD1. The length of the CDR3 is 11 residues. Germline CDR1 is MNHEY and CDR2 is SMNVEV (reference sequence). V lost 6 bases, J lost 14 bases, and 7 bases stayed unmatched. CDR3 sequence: CASRHDRVEFF. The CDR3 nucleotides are TGTGCCAGCAGGCATGACAGGGTGGAGTTCTTC.

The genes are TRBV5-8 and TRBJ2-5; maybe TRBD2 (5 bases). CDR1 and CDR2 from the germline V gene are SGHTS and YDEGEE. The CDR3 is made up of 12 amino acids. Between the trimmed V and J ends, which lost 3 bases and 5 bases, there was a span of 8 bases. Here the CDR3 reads CASSWPGETQYF. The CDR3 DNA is TGTGCCAGCAGCTGGCCGGGGGAGACCCAGTACTTC.